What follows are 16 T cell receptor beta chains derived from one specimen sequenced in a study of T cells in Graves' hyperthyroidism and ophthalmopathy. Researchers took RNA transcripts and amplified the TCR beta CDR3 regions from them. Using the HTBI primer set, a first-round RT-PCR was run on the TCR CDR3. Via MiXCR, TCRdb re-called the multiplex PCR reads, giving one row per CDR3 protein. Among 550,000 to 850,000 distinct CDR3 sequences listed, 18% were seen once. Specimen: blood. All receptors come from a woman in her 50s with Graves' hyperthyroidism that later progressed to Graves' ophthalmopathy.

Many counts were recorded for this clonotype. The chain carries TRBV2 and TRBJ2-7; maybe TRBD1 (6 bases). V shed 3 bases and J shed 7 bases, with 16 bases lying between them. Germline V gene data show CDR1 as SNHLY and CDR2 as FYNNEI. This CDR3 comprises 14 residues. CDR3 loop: CASSESRTANEQYF. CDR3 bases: TGTGCCAGCAGTGAGTCTAGGACAGCCAATGAGCAGTACTTC.

The CDR3 is CASSLSRDSNTEAFF. CDR3 DNA: TGTGCCAGCAGTTTGTCTAGGGACTCGAACACTGAAGCTTTCTTT. The gene calls are TRBV12-3 or TRBV12-4 and TRBJ1-1; maybe TRBD1 (5 bases). The CDR3 has 15 amino acids. V lost 3 bases and J lost 1, with 12 bases in between.

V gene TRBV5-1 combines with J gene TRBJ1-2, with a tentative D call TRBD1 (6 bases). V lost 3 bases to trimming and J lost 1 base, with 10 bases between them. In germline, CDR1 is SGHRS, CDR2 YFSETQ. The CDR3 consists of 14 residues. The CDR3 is CASSSGVVNYGYTF. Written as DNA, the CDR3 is TGCGCCAGCAGCTCAGGGGTGGTTAACTATGGCTACACCTTC.

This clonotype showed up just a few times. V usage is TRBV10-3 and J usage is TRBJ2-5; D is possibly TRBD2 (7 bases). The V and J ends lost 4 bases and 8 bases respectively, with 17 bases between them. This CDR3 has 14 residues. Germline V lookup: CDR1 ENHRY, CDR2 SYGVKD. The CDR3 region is CAISAGGAEGTQYF. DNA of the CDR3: TGTGCCATCAGTGCTGGGGGGGCTGAAGGAACCCAGTACTTC.

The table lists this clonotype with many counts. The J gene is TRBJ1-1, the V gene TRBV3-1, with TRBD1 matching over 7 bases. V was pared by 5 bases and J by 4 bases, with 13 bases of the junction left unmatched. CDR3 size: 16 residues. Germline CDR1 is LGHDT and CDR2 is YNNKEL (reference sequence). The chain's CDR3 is CASSSTPGQSTTEAFF. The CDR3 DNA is TGTGCCAGCAGCTCTACCCCGGGACAGAGCACCACTGAAGCTTTCTTT. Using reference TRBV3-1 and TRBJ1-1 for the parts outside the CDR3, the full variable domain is DTAVSQTPKYLVTQMGNDKSIKCEQNLGHDTMYWYKQDSKKFLKIMFSYNNKELIINETVPNRFSPKSPDKAHLNLHINSLELGDSAVYFCASSSTPGQSTTEAFFGQGTRLTVV.

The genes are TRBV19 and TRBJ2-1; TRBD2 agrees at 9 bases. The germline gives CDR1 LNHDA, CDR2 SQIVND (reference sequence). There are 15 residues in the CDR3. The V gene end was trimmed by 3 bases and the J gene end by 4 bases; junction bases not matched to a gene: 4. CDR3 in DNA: TGTGCCAGTAGTATCCAAGCGGGGGGTTACAATGAGCAGTTCTTC. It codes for CASSIQAGGYNEQFF.

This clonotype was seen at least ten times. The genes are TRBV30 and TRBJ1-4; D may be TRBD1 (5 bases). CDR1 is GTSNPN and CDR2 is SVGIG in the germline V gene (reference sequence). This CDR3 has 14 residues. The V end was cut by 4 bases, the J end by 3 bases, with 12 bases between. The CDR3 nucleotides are TGTGCCTGGACCCACGGGGGGGCTAATGAAAAACTGTTTTTT. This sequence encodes CAWTHGGANEKLFF.

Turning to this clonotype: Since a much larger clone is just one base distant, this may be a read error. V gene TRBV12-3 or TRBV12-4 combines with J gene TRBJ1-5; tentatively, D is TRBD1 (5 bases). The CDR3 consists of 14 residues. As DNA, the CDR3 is TGTGCCAGCAGGACAGTGGGAAGCAATCAGCCCCGGCATTTT. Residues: CASRTVGSNQPRHF.

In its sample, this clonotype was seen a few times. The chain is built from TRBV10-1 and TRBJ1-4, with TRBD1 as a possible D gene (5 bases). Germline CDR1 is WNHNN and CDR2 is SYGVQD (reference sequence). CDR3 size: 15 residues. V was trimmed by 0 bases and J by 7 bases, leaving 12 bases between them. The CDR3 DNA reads TGCGCCAGCAGTGAGTCGGGGCATCTGAGTGAAAAACTGTTTTTT. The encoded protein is CASSESGHLSEKLFF.

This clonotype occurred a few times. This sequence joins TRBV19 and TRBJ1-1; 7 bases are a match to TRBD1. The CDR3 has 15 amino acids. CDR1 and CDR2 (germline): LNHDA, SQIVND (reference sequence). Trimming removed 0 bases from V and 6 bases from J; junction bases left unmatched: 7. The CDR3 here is CASSIDTGDWAEAFF. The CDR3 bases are TGTGCCAGTAGTATAGATACAGGGGATTGGGCTGAAGCTTTCTTT.

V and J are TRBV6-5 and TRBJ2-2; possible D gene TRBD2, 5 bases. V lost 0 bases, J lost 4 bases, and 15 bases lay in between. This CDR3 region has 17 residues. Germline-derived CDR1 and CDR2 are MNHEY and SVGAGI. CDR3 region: CASSYSSQAAGTGELFF. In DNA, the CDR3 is TGTGCCAGCAGTTACTCGTCGCAGGCCGCGGGCACCGGGGAGCTGTTTTTT.

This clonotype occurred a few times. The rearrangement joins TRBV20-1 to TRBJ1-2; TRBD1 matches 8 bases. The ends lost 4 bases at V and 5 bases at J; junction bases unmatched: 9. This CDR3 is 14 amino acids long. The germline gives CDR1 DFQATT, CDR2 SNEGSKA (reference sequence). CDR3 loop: CSATPDRAGYGYTF. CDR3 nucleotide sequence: TGCAGTGCTACCCCGGACAGGGCGGGATATGGCTACACCTTC.

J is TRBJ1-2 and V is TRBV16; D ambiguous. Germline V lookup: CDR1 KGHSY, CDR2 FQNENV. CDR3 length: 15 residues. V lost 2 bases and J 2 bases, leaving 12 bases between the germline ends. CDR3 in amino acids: CASSQTAGVNYGYTF. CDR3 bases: TGTGCCAGCAGCCAAACTGCAGGAGTGAACTATGGCTACACCTTC.

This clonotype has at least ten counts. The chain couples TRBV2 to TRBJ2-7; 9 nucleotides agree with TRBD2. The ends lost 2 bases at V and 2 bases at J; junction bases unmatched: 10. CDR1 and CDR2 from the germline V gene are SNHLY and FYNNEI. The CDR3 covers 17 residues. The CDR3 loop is CASSERLSGLATYEQYF. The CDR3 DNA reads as TGTGCCAGCAGTGAAAGGCTTTCGGGACTAGCTACCTACGAGCAGTACTTC.

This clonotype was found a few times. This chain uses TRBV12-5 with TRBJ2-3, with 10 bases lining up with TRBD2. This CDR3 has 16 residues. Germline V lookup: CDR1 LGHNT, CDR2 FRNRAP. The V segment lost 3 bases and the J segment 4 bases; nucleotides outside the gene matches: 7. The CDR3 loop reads CASGLTSGGAADTQYF. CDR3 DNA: TGTGCTAGTGGTTTAACCAGCGGGGGGGCAGCAGATACGCAGTATTTT.

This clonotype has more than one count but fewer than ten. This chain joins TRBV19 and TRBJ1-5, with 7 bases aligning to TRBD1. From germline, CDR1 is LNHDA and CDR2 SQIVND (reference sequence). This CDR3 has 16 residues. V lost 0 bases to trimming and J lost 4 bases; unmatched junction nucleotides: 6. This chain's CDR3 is CASSIDPWTGNQPQHF. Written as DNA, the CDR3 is TGTGCCAGTAGTATAGACCCCTGGACAGGTAATCAGCCCCAGCATTTT.